Following are 29 T cell receptor beta chains from one sample sequenced in a study of molecular identifiers for immune sequencing clone quantification. TCRdb ran MiXCR on the PCR reads and lists one entry per CDR3 protein. This sample has hundreds of thousands of distinct CDR3 sequences, with about 25% found just once. Sequenced: naive CD8+ T cells from blood, with Jurkat cell RNA spiked in. Subset given: FACS-sorted CD8+CD4-CCR7+CD45RA+ naive T cells. The source is a human donor in good health. Some libraries in this study had Jurkat cell RNA spiked in.

V is TRBV9 and J is TRBJ2-7; D possibly corresponds to TRBD1 (5 bases). This CDR3 spans 14 amino acids. Germline CDR1 is SGDLS and CDR2 is YYNGEE. The V end was cut by 0 bases, the J end by 0 bases, with 7 bases between. The CDR3 protein is CASSVGGISYEQYF. The CDR3 nucleotides read TGTGCCAGCAGCGTAGGGGGCATCTCCTACGAGCAGTACTTC.

This clonotype was observed at least ten times. V gene TRBV10-2 combines with J gene TRBJ2-3; 7 bases fit TRBD2. Germline V lookup: CDR1 WSHSY, CDR2 SAAADI. There are 15 residues in the CDR3. The V segment lost 5 bases and the J segment 0 bases; nucleotides outside the gene matches: 5. The CDR3 nucleotides are TGCGCCAGCAGTCCCGGGACTACCAGCACAGATACGCAGTATTTT. This gives the protein CASSPGTTSTDTQYF.

This clonotype was counted many times. The rearrangement links TRBV5-1 to TRBJ2-5; TRBD2 agrees at 9 bases. The CDR3 is 18 amino acids. Germline CDR1 is SGHRS and CDR2 is YFSETQ. The V and J ends lost 4 bases and 4 bases, in that order; junction bases with no gene match: 17. CDR3 sequence reads: CASSPDGMVAGGSETQYF. For the CDR3, the DNA is TGCGCCAGCAGCCCGGATGGTATGGTGGCGGGAGGGTCAGAGACCCAGTACTTC. Full variable domain (outside the CDR3, taken from reference TRBV5-1 and TRBJ2-5): KAGVTQTPRYLIKTRGQQVTLSCSPISGHRSVSWYQQTPGQGLQFLFEYFSETQRNKGNFPGRFSGRQFSNSRSEMNVSTLELGDSALYLCASSPDGMVAGGSETQYFGPGTRLLVL.

This clonotype has more than one count but fewer than ten. The V call is TRBV4-1, the J call TRBJ2-7; TRBD1 matches 8 bases. CDR3 size: 15 residues. CDR1 is MGHRA, CDR2 YSYEKL, per germline. J was trimmed by 2 bases and V by 0 bases; bases with no gene match: 3. CDR3 DNA: TGCGCCAGCAGCCAAGAGACAGGGGCGGCCTACGAGCAGTACTTC. This translates into CASSQETGAAYEQYF.

This clonotype was observed at least ten times. The chain couples TRBV6-5 to TRBJ1-5, with 10 bases lining up with TRBD1. V shed 6 bases, J shed 6 bases, and the junction held 8 bases outside the gene matches. The CDR3 loop spans 15 amino acids. The germline gives CDR1 MNHEY, CDR2 SVGAGI. CDR3 DNA: TGTGCCAGCAGCCCCGGGACAGGGGACTTTCAGCCCCAGCATTTT. Protein product: CASSPGTGDFQPQHF.

The chain has TRBV5-1 and TRBJ1-2; possibly TRBD1 for D (5 bases). The CDR3 sequence is 11 residues long. The germline gives CDR1 SGHRS, CDR2 YFSETQ. V was pared by 0 bases and J by 10 bases, with 7 bases between. The CDR3 sequence: CASSLGGLYTF. In nucleotides, the CDR3 is TGCGCCAGCAGCTTGGGGGGCCTCTACACCTTC.

There are a few counts of this clonotype. The chain recombines TRBV5-5 with TRBJ2-7, with D possibly matching TRBD1 (5 bases). Trimming pared 4 bases from V and 6 bases from J, leaving 14 bases between. Germline V gene data show CDR1 as SGHKS and CDR2 as YYEKEE (reference sequence). CDR3 length equals 13 residues. The chain's CDR3 is CASSLMTAGEQYF. CDR3 nucleotides: TGTGCCAGCAGCCTTATGACAGCAGGCGAGCAGTACTTC.

This clonotype was seen at least ten times. This chain connects TRBV12-5 to TRBJ1-5; 7 nucleotides line up with TRBD1. CDR3 length equals 17 residues. Per the germline V gene, CDR1 is LGHNT and CDR2 is FRNRAP. V trimming: 1 base; J trimming: 2 bases; junction bases outside the gene matches: 8. CDR3 sequence reads: CASGLELQGPGNQPQHF. The CDR3 bases are TGTGCTAGTGGTTTGGAGCTACAGGGGCCGGGCAATCAGCCCCAGCATTTT.

This clonotype was counted only a few times. V and J are TRBV6-5 and TRBJ2-7; D ambiguous. The CDR3 contains 17 residues. Germline CDR1 and CDR2: MNHEY and SVGAGI. Trimming removed 4 bases from V and 4 bases from J, with 23 bases in between. CDR3 in amino acids: CASSSPRSGLGRYEQYF. DNA of the CDR3: TGTGCCAGCAGTTCCCCGCGATCCGGGCTCGGCAGGTACGAGCAGTACTTC.

The chain combines TRBV30 with TRBJ2-7; the match to TRBD1 covers 8 bases. CDR3 length: 13 residues. Unmatched junction bases numbered 7, after V lost 8 bases and J lost 1 base. Germline V gene sequence: CDR1 GTSNPN, CDR2 SVGIG (reference sequence). CDR3 in DNA: TGTGCCGGTGACAGGGGCCTATCCTACGAGCAGTACTTC. It is translated as CAGDRGLSYEQYF.

With regard to this clonotype: This may come from a read error, since a much larger clone is one base off. V gene TRBV20-1 combines with J gene TRBJ1-4, with no clear D. The germline gives CDR1 DFQATT, CDR2 SNEGSKA (reference sequence). CDR3 length equals 13 residues. The CDR3 DNA is TGCAGTGCTAGAGAGACACCTTATGAAAAACTGCTTTTT. Its protein product is CSARETPYEKLLF.

This clonotype showed up many times. The V gene is TRBV10-3, the J gene TRBJ2-3; no firm D call. This CDR3 is 13 amino acids long. Germline CDR1 and CDR2: ENHRY and SYGVKD. Trimming left V 4 bases short and J 2 bases short, with 7 bases between. The CDR3 here is CAISAPLTDTQYF. The CDR3 region has the DNA TGTGCCATCAGTGCGCCCCTCACAGATACGCAGTATTTT.

The gene calls are TRBV6-2 or TRBV6-3 and TRBJ2-5, with D uncertain. The V end was cut by 6 bases, the J end by 2 bases, with 22 bases between. The CDR3 covers 17 residues. Germline V gives CDR1 MNHEY, CDR2 SVGEGT. CDR3 DNA sequence: TGTGCCAGCAGGCCCAATGACTTAGTCAGTCGTCAAGAGACCCAGTACTTC. Its protein is CASRPNDLVSRQETQYF.

The chain has TRBV7-9 and TRBJ2-5; 8 positions agree with TRBD1. The germline V gene encodes CDR1 SEHNR and CDR2 FQNEAQ (reference sequence). Trimming removed 5 bases from V and 3 bases from J; junction bases left unmatched: 11. This CDR3 spans 16 amino acids. The DNA of the CDR3 is TGTGCCAGCAGCATCCGGGGCAGGGGGCTGGAAGAGACCCAGTACTTC. It yields the protein CASSIRGRGLEETQYF.

Points on this clonotype: This clone may be a read error of a much larger clone one base away. The chain carries TRBV12-3 or TRBV12-4 and TRBJ2-2; 7 bases map to TRBD1. The CDR3 has 16 amino acids. J gave up 3 bases and V 6 bases, and 10 bases lay outside the gene matches. CDR3 amino acids: CASRSRTGKYTGELFF. DNA of the CDR3: TGTGCCAGCAGATCCCGGACAGGAAAGTACACCGGGGAGCTGTTTTTT.

Worth noting for this clonotype: The junction and the germline gene differ at one end; a read error may be behind it. This chain joins TRBV6-6 and TRBJ2-7; possibly TRBD1 or TRBD2 for D (6 bases each). CDR3 length equals 13 residues. Germline V lookup: CDR1 MNHNY, CDR2 SVGAGI (reference sequence). CDR3 sequence (DNA): TGTGCCTGCAGTTCGGGGGCAGGTTACGAGCAGTACTTC. Protein sequence: CACSSGAGYEQYF.

This clonotype has a count of ten or more. This sequence joins TRBV4-3 and TRBJ2-7; D is unclear. This CDR3 comprises 15 residues. V was trimmed by 1 base and J by 0 bases, leaving 10 bases between them. CDR1 is LGHNA, CDR2 YSLEER, per germline. The DNA of the CDR3 is TGCGCCAGCAGCCAAGCGGCCCGAAGCTCCTACGAGCAGTACTTC. As protein: CASSQAARSSYEQYF.

On this clonotype itself: An end of the junction differs from the germline gene, which may be a read error. The V call is TRBV29-1, the J call TRBJ2-1; 7 bases are a match to TRBD2. CDR1 is SQVTM and CDR2 is ANQGSEA in the germline V gene. This CDR3 comprises 15 residues. The CDR3 coding sequence is TGCACCGCCGGCCCAGAGACTAGCTCCTACAATAAGCAGTTCTTC. Its protein product is CTAGPETSSYNKQFF.

This clonotype was detected once. The chain couples TRBV5-3 to TRBJ2-5; a weak D match, TRBD2 (6 bases). TRBV5-3 is treated as an ORF (open reading frame) with a function not yet certain. The CDR3 length is 16 residues. Trimming took off 10 bases at V and 9 bases at J, with 31 bases between the two ends. CDR3 protein: CAGSLSRDGPPGAQYF. The CDR3 region has the DNA TGTGCCGGCAGCTTATCCCGGGACGGGCCCCCGGGGGCCCAGTACTTC.

This clonotype was detected a few times. The chain joins TRBV24-1 to TRBJ2-1, with 10 bases that match TRBD2. CDR3 length: 13 amino acids. The V gene's germline CDR1 is KGHDR and CDR2 SFDVKD. Losses at the gene ends were 8 bases for V and 8 bases for J; bases not matched to a gene: 5. The CDR3 DNA reads TGTGCCACCACAGCGGGAGGGGCCTATGAGCAGTTCTTC. Residues: CATTAGGAYEQFF.

This clonotype appeared many times. The DNA of the CDR3 is TGTGCCAGCAGCTTAATACCGGGAGATACGCAGTATTTT. This codes for CASSLIPGDTQYF. The chain recombines TRBV7-3 with TRBJ2-3; no definite D call. With 1 base removed from V and 5 bases from J, the gap between germline ends came to 7 bases. There are 13 residues in the CDR3. CDR1 and CDR2 from the germline V gene are SGHTA and FQGTGA. Full variable domain (remainder filled in from reference TRBV7-3 and TRBJ2-3): GAGVSQTPSNKVTEKGKYVELRCDPISGHTALYWYRQSLGQGPEFLIYFQGTGAADDSGLPNDRFFAVRPEGSVSTLKIQRTERGDSAVYLCASSLIPGDTQYFGPGTRLTVL.

Ten or more counts support this clonotype. V gene TRBV12-3 or TRBV12-4 combines with J gene TRBJ2-3; no reliable D call. With 3 bases removed from V and 0 bases from J, the gap between germline ends came to 13 bases. The CDR3 consists of 16 residues. The CDR3 loop is CASSFPAQSSTDTQYF. In nucleotides, the CDR3 is TGTGCCAGCAGTTTCCCCGCACAATCTAGCACAGATACGCAGTATTTT.

This clonotype appeared a few times. This chain connects TRBV25-1 to TRBJ2-3; 7 nucleotides line up with TRBD2. V gave up 2 bases and J gave up 0 bases; unmatched junction bases: 8. The length of the CDR3 is 17 residues. The V gene's germline CDR1 is MGHDK and CDR2 SYGVNS. The DNA of the CDR3 is TGTGCCAGCAGTGAAATCAAAGCGGGACTTAGCACAGATACGCAGTATTTT. Translation gives CASSEIKAGLSTDTQYF.

The chain recombines TRBV7-2 with TRBJ1-1, with D tentatively TRBD1 (6 bases). Germline CDR1 and CDR2: SGHTA and FQGNSA. The CDR3 totals 15 residues. V lost 1 base and J lost 4, with 13 bases in between. The CDR3 bases are TGTGCCAGCAGCTTAGAAGGGACATGGATCACTGAAGCTTTCTTT. This gives the protein CASSLEGTWITEAFF.

V usage is TRBV10-3 and J usage is TRBJ2-7; D is perhaps TRBD2 (5 bases). The CDR3 has 15 amino acids. Trimming pared 4 bases from V and 0 bases from J, leaving 13 bases between. Germline assignment: CDR1 ENHRY and CDR2 SYGVKD. The CDR3 DNA follows: TGTGCCATCAGTGGCCGGTGGACTGACTCCTACGAGCAGTACTTC. Residues: CAISGRWTDSYEQYF.

J is TRBJ2-5 and V is TRBV7-9; TRBD2 agrees at 12 bases. Germline values: CDR1 SEHNR, CDR2 FQNEAQ (reference sequence). The CDR3 sequence is 18 residues long. V dropped 5 bases and J dropped 3; count of bases not matched to a gene: 13. CDR3 sequence: CASSPPLAGGPPEETQYF. The CDR3 DNA sequence: TGTGCCAGCAGCCCGCCACTAGCGGGAGGCCCCCCAGAAGAGACCCAGTACTTC.

The chain recombines TRBV30 with TRBJ2-2; D might be TRBD1 or TRBD2, each matching 5 bases. The CDR3 runs 13 residues. The germline V gene has CDR1 GTSNPN and CDR2 SVGIG (reference sequence). Between the trimmed V and J ends, which lost 1 base and 6 bases, there was a span of 9 bases. CDR3 protein: CAWSGGWAGELFF. The CDR3 DNA reads TGTGCCTGGAGTGGGGGGTGGGCCGGGGAGCTGTTTTTT.

Comments on this clonotype: This sequence may be a read error, since a much larger clone differs from it by one base. CDR3 in amino acids: CASSPGGALLNNEQIF. CDR3 DNA: TGTGCCAGCAGCCCTGGTGGAGCACTACTAAACAATGAGCAGATCTTC. The chain uses TRBV7-2 and TRBJ2-1; D is ambiguous. There are 16 residues in the CDR3. CDR1 and CDR2 (germline): SGHTA, FQGNSA.

This clonotype appeared a few times. The chain employs TRBV5-6 and TRBJ2-5; possible D gene TRBD1, 7 bases. Germline V gene data show CDR1 as SGHDT and CDR2 as YYEEEE. This CDR3 region has 16 residues. V lost 3 bases and J lost 4, with 19 bases in between. The CDR3, as DNA: TGTGCCAGCAGCTGGGGTTTCGGGCAGGGGGGAGAGACCCAGTACTTC. This encodes CASSWGFGQGGETQYF.